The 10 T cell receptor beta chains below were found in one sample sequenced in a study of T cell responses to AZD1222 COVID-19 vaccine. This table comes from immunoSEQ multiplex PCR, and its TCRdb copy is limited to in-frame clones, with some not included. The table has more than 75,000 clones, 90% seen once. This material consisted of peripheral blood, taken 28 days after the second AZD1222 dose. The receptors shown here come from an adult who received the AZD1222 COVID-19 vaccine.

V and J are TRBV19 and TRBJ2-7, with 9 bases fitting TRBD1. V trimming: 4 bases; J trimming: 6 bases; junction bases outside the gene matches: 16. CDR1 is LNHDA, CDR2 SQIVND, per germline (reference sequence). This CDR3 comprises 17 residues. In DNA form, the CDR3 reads TGTGCCAGTAGTAACGTCCTTGGACAGGGGAGAGGAGGCGAGCAGTACTTC. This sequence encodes CASSNVLGQGRGGEQYF.

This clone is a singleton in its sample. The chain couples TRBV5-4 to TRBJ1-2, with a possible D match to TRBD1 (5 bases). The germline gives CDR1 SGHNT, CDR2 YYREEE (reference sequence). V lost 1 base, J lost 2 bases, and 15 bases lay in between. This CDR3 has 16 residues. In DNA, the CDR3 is TGTGCCAGCAGCTTGCCCCCAGGGCCAAGCAACTATGGCTACACCTTC. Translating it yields CASSLPPGPSNYGYTF.

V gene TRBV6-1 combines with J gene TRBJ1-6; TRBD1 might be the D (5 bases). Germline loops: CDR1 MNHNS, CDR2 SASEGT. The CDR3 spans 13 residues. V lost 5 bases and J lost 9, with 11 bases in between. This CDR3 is CASSLPGLSPLHF. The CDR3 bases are TGTGCCAGCAGTTTGCCGGGACTTTCACCCCTCCACTTT.

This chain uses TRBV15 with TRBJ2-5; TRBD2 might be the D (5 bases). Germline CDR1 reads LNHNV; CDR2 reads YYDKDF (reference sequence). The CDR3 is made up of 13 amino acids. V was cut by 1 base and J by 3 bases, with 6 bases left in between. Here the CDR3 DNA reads TGTGCCACCAGCAGAGTCGGGGAAGAGACCCAGTACTTC. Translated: CATSRVGEETQYF.

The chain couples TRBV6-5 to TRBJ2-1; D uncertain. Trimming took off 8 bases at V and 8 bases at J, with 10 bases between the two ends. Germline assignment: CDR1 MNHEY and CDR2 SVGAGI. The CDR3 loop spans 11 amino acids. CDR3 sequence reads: CASGIWDEQFF. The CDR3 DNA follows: TGTGCCAGCGGTATCTGGGATGAGCAGTTCTTC.

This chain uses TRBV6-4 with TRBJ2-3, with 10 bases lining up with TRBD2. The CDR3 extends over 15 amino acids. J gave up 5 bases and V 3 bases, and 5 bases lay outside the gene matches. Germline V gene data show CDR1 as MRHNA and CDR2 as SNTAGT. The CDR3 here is CASSETSGGEDTQYF. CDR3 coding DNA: TGTGCCAGCAGTGAAACCAGCGGGGGGGAAGATACGCAGTATTTT.

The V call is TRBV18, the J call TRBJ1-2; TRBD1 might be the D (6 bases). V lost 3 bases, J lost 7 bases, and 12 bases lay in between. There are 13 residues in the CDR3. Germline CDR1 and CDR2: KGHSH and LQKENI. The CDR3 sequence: CASSPSQGGGYTF. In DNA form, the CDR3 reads TGTGCCAGCTCACCGTCACAGGGTGGTGGCTACACCTTC.

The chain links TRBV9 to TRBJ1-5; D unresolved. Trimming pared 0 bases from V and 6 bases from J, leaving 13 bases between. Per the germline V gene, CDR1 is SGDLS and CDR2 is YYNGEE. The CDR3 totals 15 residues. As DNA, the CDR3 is TGTGCCAGCAGCGTAGACTCCCGGGTCGGTCAGCCCCAGCATTTT. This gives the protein CASSVDSRVGQPQHF.

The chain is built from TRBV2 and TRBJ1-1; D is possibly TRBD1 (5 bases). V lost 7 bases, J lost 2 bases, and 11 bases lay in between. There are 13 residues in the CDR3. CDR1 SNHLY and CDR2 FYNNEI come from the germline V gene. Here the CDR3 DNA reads TGTGCCAGCATCCGACGGGACAACACTGAAGCTTTCTTT. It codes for CASIRRDNTEAFF.

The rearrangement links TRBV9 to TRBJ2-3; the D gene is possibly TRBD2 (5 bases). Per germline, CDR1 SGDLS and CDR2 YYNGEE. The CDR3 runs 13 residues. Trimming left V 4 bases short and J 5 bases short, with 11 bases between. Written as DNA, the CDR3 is TGTGCCAGCAGCCCGGCTGGGAGAGATACGCAGTATTTT. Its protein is CASSPAGRDTQYF.